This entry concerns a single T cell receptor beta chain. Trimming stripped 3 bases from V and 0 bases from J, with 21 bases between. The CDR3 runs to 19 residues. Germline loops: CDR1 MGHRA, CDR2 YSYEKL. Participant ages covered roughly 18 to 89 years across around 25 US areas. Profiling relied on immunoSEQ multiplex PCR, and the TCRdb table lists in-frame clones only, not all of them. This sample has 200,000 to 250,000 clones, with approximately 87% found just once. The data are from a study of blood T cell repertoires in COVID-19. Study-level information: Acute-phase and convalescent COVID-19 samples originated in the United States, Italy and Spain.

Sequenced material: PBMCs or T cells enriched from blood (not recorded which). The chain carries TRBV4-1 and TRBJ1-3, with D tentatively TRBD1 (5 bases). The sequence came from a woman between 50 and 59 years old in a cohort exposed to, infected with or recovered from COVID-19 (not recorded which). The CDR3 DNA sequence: TGCGCCAGCAGCCATTGGGGCCGCTATGCCGGCAGCTCTGGAAACACCATATATTTT. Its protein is CASSHWGRYAGSSGNTIYF.